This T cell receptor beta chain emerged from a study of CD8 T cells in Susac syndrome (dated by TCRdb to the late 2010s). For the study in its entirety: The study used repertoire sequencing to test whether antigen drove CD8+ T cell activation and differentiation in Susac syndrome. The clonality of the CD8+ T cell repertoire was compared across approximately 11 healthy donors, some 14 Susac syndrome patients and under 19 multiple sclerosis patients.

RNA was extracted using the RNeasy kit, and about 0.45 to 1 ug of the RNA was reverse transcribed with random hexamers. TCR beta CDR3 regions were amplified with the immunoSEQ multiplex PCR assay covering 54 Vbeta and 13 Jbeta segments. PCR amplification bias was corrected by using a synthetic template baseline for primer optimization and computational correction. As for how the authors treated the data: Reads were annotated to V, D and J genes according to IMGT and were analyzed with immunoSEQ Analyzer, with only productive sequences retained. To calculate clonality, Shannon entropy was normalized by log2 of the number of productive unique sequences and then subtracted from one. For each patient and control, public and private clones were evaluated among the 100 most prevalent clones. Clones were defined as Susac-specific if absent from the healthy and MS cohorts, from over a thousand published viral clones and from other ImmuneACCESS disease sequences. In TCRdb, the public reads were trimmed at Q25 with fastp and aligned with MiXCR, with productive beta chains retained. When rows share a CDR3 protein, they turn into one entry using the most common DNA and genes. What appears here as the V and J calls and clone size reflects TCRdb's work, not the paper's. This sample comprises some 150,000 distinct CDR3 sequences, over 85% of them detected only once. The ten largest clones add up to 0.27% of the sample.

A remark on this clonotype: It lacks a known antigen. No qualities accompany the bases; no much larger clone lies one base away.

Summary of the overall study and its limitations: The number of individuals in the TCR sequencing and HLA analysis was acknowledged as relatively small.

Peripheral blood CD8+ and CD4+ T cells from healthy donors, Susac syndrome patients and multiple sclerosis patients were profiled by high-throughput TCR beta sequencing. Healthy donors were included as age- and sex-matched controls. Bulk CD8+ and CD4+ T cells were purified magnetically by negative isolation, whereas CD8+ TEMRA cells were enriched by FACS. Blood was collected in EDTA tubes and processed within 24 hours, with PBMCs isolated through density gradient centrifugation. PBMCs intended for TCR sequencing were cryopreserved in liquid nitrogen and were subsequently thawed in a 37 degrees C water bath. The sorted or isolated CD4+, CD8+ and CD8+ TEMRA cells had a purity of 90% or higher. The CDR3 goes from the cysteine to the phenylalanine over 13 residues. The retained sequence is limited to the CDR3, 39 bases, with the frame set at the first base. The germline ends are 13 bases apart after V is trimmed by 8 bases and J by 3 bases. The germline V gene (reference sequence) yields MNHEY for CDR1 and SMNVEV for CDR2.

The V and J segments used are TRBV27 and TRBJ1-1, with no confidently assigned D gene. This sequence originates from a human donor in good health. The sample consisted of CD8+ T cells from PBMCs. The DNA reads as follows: TGTGCCAGCGGCTCCATCATAGACACTGAAGCTTTCTTT. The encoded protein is CASGSIIDTEAFF.